One sample yielded the 32 T cell receptor beta chains listed below, sequenced in a study of blood T cell repertoires in COVID-19. Libraries were prepared by immunoSEQ multiplex PCR; TCRdb keeps only in-frame clonotypes and omits some of them. The data contain roughly 150,000 clones, around 83% of them singletons. Material for sequencing was peripheral blood. The receptors here all came from a woman aged 55-75 years with COVID-19, enrolled during active disease.

The chain employs TRBV6-4 and TRBJ1-2; 7 bases match TRBD1. The germline gives CDR1 MRHNA, CDR2 SNTAGT. Unmatched junction bases numbered 9, after V lost 6 bases and J lost 8 bases. The CDR3 spans 13 residues. The CDR3 spells CASSPATGFGYTF. CDR3 bases: TGTGCCAGCAGCCCTGCGACAGGGTTCGGCTACACCTTC.

This clone showed up just once. This chain links TRBV29-1 with TRBJ1-1; 10 bases line up with TRBD1. The length of the CDR3 is 15 residues. The germline V gene encodes CDR1 SQVTM and CDR2 ANQGSEA. The trim removed 6 bases at V and 4 bases at J, leaving 11 bases unmatched. CDR3 loop: CSVGQTGGVGTEAFF. The CDR3 DNA is TGCAGCGTGGGGCAGACAGGGGGCGTGGGCACTGAAGCTTTCTTT.

The chain couples TRBV5-4 to TRBJ2-5; 8 nucleotides line up with TRBD1. V was pared by 0 bases and J by 4 bases, with 2 bases of the junction left unmatched. Germline CDR1 SGHNT, CDR2 YYREEE (reference sequence). The CDR3 extends over 14 amino acids. The CDR3 protein is CASSLGGTGETQYF. Written as DNA, the CDR3 is TGTGCCAGCAGCTTGGGGGGGACAGGAGAGACCCAGTACTTC.

On this clone: At one boundary the junction diverges from the germline segment, which might be a read error. The J gene is TRBJ1-2, the V gene TRBV29-1, with TRBD1 as a possible D gene (6 bases). There are 13 residues in the CDR3. Germline assignment: CDR1 SQVTM and CDR2 ANQGSEA. This CDR3 is CSAETGTRLGYTF. The DNA of the CDR3 is TGCAGCGCTGAAACCGGGACACGATTAGGCTACACCTTC.

The chain employs TRBV11-2 and TRBJ1-5, with D possibly being TRBD1 (6 bases). The germline V and J ends were trimmed by 5 bases and 4 bases, with 12 bases remaining between them. Germline V lookup: CDR1 SGHAT, CDR2 FQNNGV. CDR3 length: 14 amino acids. CDR3 loop: CASSTQGGNQPQHF. The CDR3 DNA reads as TGTGCCAGCAGCACACAGGGAGGGAATCAGCCCCAGCATTTT.

The rearrangement joins TRBV25-1 to TRBJ1-1; D might be TRBD1 (5 bases). Trimming removed 6 bases from V and 1 base from J, with 9 bases in between. The CDR3 contains 13 residues. The germline V gene has CDR1 MGHDK and CDR2 SYGVNS. The CDR3 loop reads CASRDTGNTEAFF. In DNA form, the CDR3 reads TGTGCCAGCAGAGACACAGGGAACACTGAAGCTTTCTTT. The full variable domain, its missing parts supplied by reference TRBV25-1 and TRBJ1-1, is EADIYQTPRYLVIGTGKKITLECSQTMGHDKMYWYQQDPGMELHLIHYSYGVNSTEKGDLSSESTVSRIRTEHFPLTLESARPSHTSQYLCASRDTGNTEAFFGQGTRLTVV.

This clone was observed once. The gene calls are TRBV6-2 or TRBV6-3 and TRBJ1-1; D gene uncertain. Looked up from germline, CDR1 is MNHEY and CDR2 is SVGEGT. V dropped 5 bases and J dropped 0 bases, with 13 bases sitting between them. The CDR3 runs 15 residues. CDR3 sequence reads: CASSPLTPMNTEAFF. The DNA for the CDR3 is TGTGCCAGCAGTCCCTTAACACCCATGAACACTGAAGCTTTCTTT.

The rearrangement joins TRBV24-1 to TRBJ1-2, with D possibly matching TRBD1 (6 bases). This CDR3 is built from 14 residues. Germline V gene sequence: CDR1 KGHDR, CDR2 SFDVKD. V shed 2 bases and J shed 4 bases, with 10 bases lying between them. CDR3 DNA sequence: TGTGCCACCAGTGATTCAGGGGTTGGCTATGGCTACACCTTC. This translates into CATSDSGVGYGYTF.

The rearrangement uses TRBV6-5 and TRBJ2-3; D unresolved. Trimming took off 6 bases at V and 4 bases at J, with 11 bases between the two ends. The CDR3 sequence is 13 residues long. Germline lookup yields CDR1 MNHEY and CDR2 SVGAGI. CDR3 region: CASRPQTSDTQYF. CDR3 nucleotides: TGTGCCAGCAGACCACAGACCTCAGATACGCAGTATTTT.

This chain joins TRBV4-1 and TRBJ2-3; D possibly corresponds to TRBD1 (6 bases). The CDR3 runs to 16 residues. Deletions cut 4 bases from V and 2 bases from J, with 16 bases between. The germline V gene encodes CDR1 MGHRA and CDR2 YSYEKL. The CDR3 protein is CASSLSSGATTDTQYF. CDR3 coding DNA: TGCGCCAGCAGCCTAAGCTCAGGGGCCACCACAGATACGCAGTATTTT.

In DNA, the CDR3 is TGTGCCAGCAGCCCTTCTCCGGAAAAACTGTTTTTT. It codes for CASSPSPEKLFF. J is TRBJ1-4 and V is TRBV6-6, with D unresolved. Deletions cut 6 bases from V and 8 bases from J, with 10 bases between. The CDR3 extends over 12 amino acids. Germline V gene data show CDR1 as MNHNY and CDR2 as SVGAGI (reference sequence).

The CDR3 loop reads CASSSAVRSYEQYF. The CDR3 bases are TGTGCCAGTTCTTCAGCGGTGCGCTCCTACGAGCAGTACTTC. This sequence joins TRBV27 and TRBJ2-7; possible D gene TRBD2, 5 bases. Trimming left V 9 bases short and J 0 bases short, with 15 bases between. The CDR3 covers 14 residues. In germline, CDR1 is MNHEY, CDR2 SMNVEV (reference sequence).

The table lists this clone with a count of one. This chain connects TRBV4-1 to TRBJ2-3; TRBD2 matches 10 bases. Trimming cost V 5 bases and J 0 bases; bases outside gene matches: 11. CDR3 size: 18 residues. The V gene's germline CDR1 is MGHRA and CDR2 YSYEKL. Written as DNA, the CDR3 is TGCGCCAGCAGCTGGGAGCGGGGGGGTTTCTCTAGCACAGATACGCAGTATTTT. This encodes CASSWERGGFSSTDTQYF.

The rearrangement links TRBV12-3 or TRBV12-4 to TRBJ1-2; D is unresolved. The CDR3 length is 12 residues. V was clipped by 3 bases and J by 8 bases, with 10 bases between them. CDR3 sequence: CASSLAFGGYTF. CDR3 nucleotide sequence: TGTGCCAGCAGTTTGGCATTCGGGGGCTACACCTTC.

This rearrangement joins TRBV10-1 to TRBJ1-2; D uncertain. This CDR3 has 13 amino acids. V was shortened by 1 base and J by 7 bases, with 10 bases between the two germline ends. Germline V lookup: CDR1 WNHNN, CDR2 SYGVQD (reference sequence). The CDR3 here is CASSEYLSGGYTF. CDR3 nucleotide sequence: TGCGCCAGCAGTGAGTACCTGAGCGGTGGCTACACCTTC.

This clone was seen just once. This chain links TRBV11-2 with TRBJ1-6, with D maybe TRBD1 (5 bases). Germline V gene sequence: CDR1 SGHAT, CDR2 FQNNGV. The CDR3 is 15 residues long. Deletions cut 7 bases from V and 3 bases from J, with 13 bases between. In nucleotides, the CDR3 is TGTGCCAGCAACCGACAGACCAACTATAATTCACCCCTCCACTTT. Translation gives CASNRQTNYNSPLHF.

The chain recombines TRBV15 with TRBJ1-1; D call uncertain. V lost 0 bases and J 5 bases, leaving 13 bases between the germline ends. The CDR3 is 15 amino acids. The germline gives CDR1 LNHNV, CDR2 YYDKDF (reference sequence). CDR3 nucleotides: TGTGCCACCAGCAGAGATCGCGCCCGGGGAACTGAAGCTTTCTTT. As protein: CATSRDRARGTEAFF.

The chain combines TRBV12-3 or TRBV12-4 with TRBJ1-2; D may be TRBD1 (5 bases). The CDR3 length is 13 residues. V lost 5 bases and J 3 bases, leaving 10 bases between the germline ends. For the CDR3, the DNA is TGTGCCAGCAGTAGCCGGGACTACTATGGCTACACCTTC. Its translation: CASSSRDYYGYTF.

V is TRBV11-2 and J is TRBJ1-1; 11 nucleotides match TRBD1. The CDR3 has 18 residues. The germline V gene encodes CDR1 SGHAT and CDR2 FQNNGV. After removal of 0 bases from V and 1 base from J, the junction contained 7 bases not matched to a gene. CDR3 residues: CASSLDLGTGGKNTEAFF. The DNA of the CDR3 is TGTGCCAGCAGCTTAGATTTAGGGACAGGGGGAAAGAACACTGAAGCTTTCTTT.

J is TRBJ1-1 and V is TRBV29-1, with TRBD1 as a possible D gene (6 bases). Trimming took off 4 bases at V and 2 bases at J, with 17 bases between the two ends. The CDR3 consists of 15 residues. CDR1 is SQVTM and CDR2 is ANQGSEA in the germline V gene. CDR3 nucleotide sequence: TGCAGCGTTGGTAGAGGGGGAGAAGCCAACACTGAAGCTTTCTTT. Translated: CSVGRGGEANTEAFF.

This clone was picked up a small number of times. Distinct nucleotide sequences in the sample also encode this CDR3. This sequence joins TRBV12-3 or TRBV12-4 and TRBJ1-2; TRBD1 matches 10 bases. V was pared by 5 bases and J by 5 bases, with 2 bases of the junction left unmatched. The CDR3 extends over 13 amino acids. In nucleotides, the CDR3 is TGTGCCAGCAGTCCGGGACAGGGGTATGGCTACACCTTC. Its translation: CASSPGQGYGYTF.

This sequence joins TRBV4-2 and TRBJ2-1; 15 positions match TRBD2. V was clipped by 4 bases and J by 3 bases; unmatched bases: 7. CDR3 length: 18 amino acids. Per germline, CDR1 LGHNA and CDR2 YNFKEQ. CDR3 sequence reads: CASSPGLAGGRYYNEQFF. The CDR3 DNA is TGTGCCAGCAGCCCGGGACTAGCGGGAGGACGATACTACAATGAGCAGTTCTTC.

The CDR3 spells CASSSLGQVGNTIYF. CDR3 DNA sequence: TGTGCCAGCAGTTCTCTGGGACAGGTTGGAAACACCATATATTTT. J is TRBJ1-3 and V is TRBV6-6; the match to TRBD1 covers 8 bases. V shed 4 bases, J shed 3 bases, and the junction held 5 bases outside the gene matches. Germline V gene lookup returns CDR1 MNHNY and CDR2 SVGAGI (reference sequence). This CDR3 spans 15 amino acids.

V and J are TRBV6-5 and TRBJ1-2; possible D gene TRBD1, 6 bases. The germline V gene has CDR1 MNHEY and CDR2 SVGAGI. The V and J ends lost 7 bases and 1 base respectively, with 13 bases between them. The CDR3 has 14 amino acids. The CDR3 sequence: CASITGNLNYGYTF. The CDR3 DNA follows: TGTGCCAGCATCACAGGGAATCTTAACTATGGCTACACCTTC.

V and J are TRBV10-2 and TRBJ1-1; 7 bases map to TRBD1. Germline CDR1 and CDR2: WSHSY and SAAADI. This CDR3 has 15 amino acids. The ends lost 5 bases at V and 1 base at J; junction bases unmatched: 7. This CDR3 is CASSLTGAPNTEAFF. The CDR3, as DNA: TGCGCCAGCAGTTTAACAGGGGCCCCGAACACTGAAGCTTTCTTT.

CDR3 sequence reads: CASRQTGNTGELFF. The CDR3 bases are TGTGCCAGCAGACAGACAGGGAACACCGGGGAGCTGTTTTTT. V and J are TRBV6-5 and TRBJ2-2; a weak D match, TRBD1 (6 bases). Germline loops: CDR1 MNHEY, CDR2 SVGAGI. V lost 6 bases and J lost 1, with 9 bases in between. CDR3 size: 14 residues.

The rearrangement links TRBV5-1 to TRBJ2-1; tentative D call: TRBD2 (5 bases). CDR3 length: 15 residues. Germline loops: CDR1 SGHRS, CDR2 YFSETQ. V lost 0 bases, J lost 2 bases, and 9 bases lay in between. Here the CDR3 reads CASSLDFGAYNEQFF. DNA of the CDR3: TGCGCCAGCAGCTTGGACTTCGGGGCCTACAATGAGCAGTTCTTC. Together with reference TRBV5-1 and TRBJ2-1, the CDR3 gives the full variable domain: KAGVTQTPRYLIKTRGQQVTLSCSPISGHRSVSWYQQTPGQGLQFLFEYFSETQRNKGNFPGRFSGRQFSNSRSEMNVSTLELGDSALYLCASSLDFGAYNEQFFGPGTRLTVL.

The chain joins TRBV9 to TRBJ2-3, with TRBD2 matching 7 bases. The germline gives CDR1 SGDLS, CDR2 YYNGEE. V was pared by 0 bases and J by 4 bases, with 5 bases of the junction left unmatched. The CDR3 totals 15 residues. This CDR3 reads CASSVDLAVADTQYF. In nucleotides, the CDR3 is TGTGCCAGCAGCGTAGATCTAGCGGTCGCAGATACGCAGTATTTT.

The gene calls are TRBV11-2 and TRBJ2-1, with D possibly TRBD2 on 6 matching bases. The V end was cut by 5 bases, the J end by 1 base, with 9 bases between. Per the germline V gene, CDR1 is SGHAT and CDR2 is FQNNGV. The CDR3 sequence is 14 residues long. The CDR3 nucleotides are TGTGCCAGCAGCCCCGGGGGATCCTACAATGAGCAGTTCTTC. Encoded protein: CASSPGGSYNEQFF. Complete variable domain (other parts from reference TRBV11-2 and TRBJ2-1): EAGVAQSPRYKIIEKRQSVAFWCNPISGHATLYWYQQILGQGPKLLIQFQNNGVVDDSQLPKDRFSAERLKGVDSTLKIQPAKLEDSAVYLCASSPGGSYNEQFFGPGTRLTVL.

This sequence joins TRBV6-4 and TRBJ1-6; no definite D call. V lost 0 bases and J lost 3, with 6 bases in between. The CDR3 runs to 15 residues. CDR1 and CDR2 (germline): MRHNA, SNTAGT. This chain's CDR3 is CASSDSYYYNSPLHF. CDR3 bases: TGTGCCAGCAGTGACTCGTACTACTATAATTCACCCCTCCACTTT.

The rearrangement uses TRBV15 and TRBJ1-3, with TRBD1 as a possible D gene (6 bases). Trimming took 1 base from V and 2 from J, leaving 12 bases between them. Germline V gene sequence: CDR1 LNHNV, CDR2 YYDKDF (reference sequence). This CDR3 region has 16 residues. The CDR3 sequence: CATSRAGRGTGNTIYF. The CDR3 DNA reads as TGTGCCACCAGCAGAGCTGGCAGGGGAACTGGAAACACCATATATTTT.

The V gene is TRBV5-4, the J gene TRBJ2-2; 7 nucleotides line up with TRBD2. CDR3 length: 16 amino acids. The V segment lost 4 bases and the J segment 0 bases; nucleotides outside the gene matches: 6. CDR1 is SGHNT and CDR2 is YYREEE in the germline V gene (reference sequence). CDR3 sequence reads: CASSPSGLANTGELFF. The CDR3 DNA is TGTGCCAGCAGCCCCTCTGGACTAGCGAACACCGGGGAGCTGTTTTTT.